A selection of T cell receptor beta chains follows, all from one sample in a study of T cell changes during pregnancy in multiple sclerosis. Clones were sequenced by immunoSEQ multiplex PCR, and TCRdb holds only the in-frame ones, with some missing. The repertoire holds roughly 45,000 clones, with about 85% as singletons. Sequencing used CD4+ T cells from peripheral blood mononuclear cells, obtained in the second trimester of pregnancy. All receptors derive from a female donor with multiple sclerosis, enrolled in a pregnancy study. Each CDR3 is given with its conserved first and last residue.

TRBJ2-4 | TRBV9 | CASNSGLAKNIQYF
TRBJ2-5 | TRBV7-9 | CASSWGGETQYF
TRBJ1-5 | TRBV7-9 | CASSGQDNQPQHF
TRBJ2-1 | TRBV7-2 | CASRRTSSSSYNEQFF
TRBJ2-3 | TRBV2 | CASSYLAGGPTDTQYF
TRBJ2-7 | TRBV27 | CASSLKGLHSYEQYF
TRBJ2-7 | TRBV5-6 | CASSLAGGGVYF
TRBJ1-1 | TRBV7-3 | CASSLNAGGVGTEAFF
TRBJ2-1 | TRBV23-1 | CASSQGLAGNNEQFF
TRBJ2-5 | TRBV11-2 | CASSVGTSGRVETQYF
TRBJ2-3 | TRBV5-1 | CASSVGGVADTQYF
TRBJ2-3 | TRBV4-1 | CASSQVGLAADTQYF
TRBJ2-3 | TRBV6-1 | CASSGLAGGGTDTQYF
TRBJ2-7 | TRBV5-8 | CASSRFLGIDQEAYF
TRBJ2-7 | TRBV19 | CASKRTVGGLTYEQYF
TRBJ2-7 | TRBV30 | CAWSTGTLSYEQYF
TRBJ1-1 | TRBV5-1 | CASSLAGMNTEAFF
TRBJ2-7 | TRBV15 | CATSREFQLAVYF
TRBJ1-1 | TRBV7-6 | CASSSRGTEAFF
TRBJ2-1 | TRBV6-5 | CASIGLAGVGNEQFF
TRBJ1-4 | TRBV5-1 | CASSTGTGGLEKLFF
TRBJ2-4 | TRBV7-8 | CASSLGGRGDIQYF
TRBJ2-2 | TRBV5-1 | CASSLEGATGELFF
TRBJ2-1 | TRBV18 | CASSPNRASSYNEQFF
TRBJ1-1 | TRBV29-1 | CSVAGLLNTEAFF
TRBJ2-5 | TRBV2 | CASTSDSHEQYF
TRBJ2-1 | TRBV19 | CATRPKLAGGFYNEQFF
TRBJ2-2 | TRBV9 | CASSVYGRATGELFF
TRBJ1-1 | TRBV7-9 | CASSKDGQGVMNTEAFF
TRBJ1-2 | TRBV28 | CASSFPQGAAYGYTF
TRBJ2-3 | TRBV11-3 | CASSSGGGGRTDTQYF
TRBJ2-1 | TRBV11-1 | CASRAPQSYNEQFF
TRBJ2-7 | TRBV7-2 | CASSRPGTARHEQYF
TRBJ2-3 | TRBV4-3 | CASSQEWREPDTQYF
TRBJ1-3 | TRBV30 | CAWSGDITGNTIYF
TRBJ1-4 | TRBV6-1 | CASSGGTGVLEKLFF
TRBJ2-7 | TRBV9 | CASSVGAGALYEQYF
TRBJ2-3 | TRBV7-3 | CASSLGGLRTDTQYF
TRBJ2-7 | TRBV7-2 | CASSLRSESSYEQYF
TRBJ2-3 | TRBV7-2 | CASSSTLRTQYF
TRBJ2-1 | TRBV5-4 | CASTTPGQGGMNEQFF
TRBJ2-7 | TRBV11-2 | CASSLLRSSFSYEQYF
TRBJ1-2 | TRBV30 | CANRGRDYGYTF
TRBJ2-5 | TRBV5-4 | CASSSPGQGKETQYF
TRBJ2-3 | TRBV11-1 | CASTSGGYTDTQYF
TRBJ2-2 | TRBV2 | CASSEISAGGELFF
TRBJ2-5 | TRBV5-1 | CASSLGQFDRKTQYF
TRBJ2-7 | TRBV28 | CASRNPGTGLDEQYF
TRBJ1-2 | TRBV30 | CAWSIGQDYGYTF
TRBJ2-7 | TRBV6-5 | CASSSGTTGSYEQYF